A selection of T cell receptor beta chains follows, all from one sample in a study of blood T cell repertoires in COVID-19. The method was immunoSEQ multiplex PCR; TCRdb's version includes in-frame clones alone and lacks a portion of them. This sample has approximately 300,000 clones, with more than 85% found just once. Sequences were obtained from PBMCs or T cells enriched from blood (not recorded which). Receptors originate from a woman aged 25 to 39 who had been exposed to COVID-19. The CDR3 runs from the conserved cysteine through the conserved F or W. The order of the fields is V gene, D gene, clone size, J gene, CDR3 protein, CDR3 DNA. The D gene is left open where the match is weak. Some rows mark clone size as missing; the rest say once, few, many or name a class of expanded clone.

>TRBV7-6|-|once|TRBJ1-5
CASSLDRSSVLNQPQHF
TGTGCCAGCAGCTTAGACAGGTCCTCTGTTCTCAATCAGCCCCAGCATTTT
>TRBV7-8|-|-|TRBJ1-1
CASSLARLTEAFF
TGTGCCAGCAGCTTAGCACGACTGACTGAAGCTTTCTTT
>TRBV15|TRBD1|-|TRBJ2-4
CATSRAGQGRGYF
TGTGCCACCAGCAGGGCCGGACAGGGGCGGGGGTACTTC
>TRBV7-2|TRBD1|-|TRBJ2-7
CASSSDRVSYEQYF
TGTGCCAGCAGCTCGGACAGGGTATCCTACGAGCAGTACTTC
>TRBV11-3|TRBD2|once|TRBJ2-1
CASSLGTSAYNEQFF
TGTGCCAGCAGCTTAGGGACTAGCGCCTACAATGAGCAGTTCTTC
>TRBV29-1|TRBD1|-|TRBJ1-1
CSANRDRTSEAFF
TGCAGCGCCAATAGGGACAGAACCAGTGAAGCTTTCTTT
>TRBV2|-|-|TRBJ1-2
CASSENSFNYGYTF
TGTGCCAGCAGTGAAAATTCCTTTAACTATGGCTACACCTTC
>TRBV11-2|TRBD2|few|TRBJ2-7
CASSLGLAVSYEQYF
TGTGCCAGCAGCTTAGGACTAGCGGTCTCCTACGAGCAGTACTTC
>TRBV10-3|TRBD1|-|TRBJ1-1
CAINQGAARAEAFF
TGTGCCATCAATCAGGGGGCGGCTAGGGCTGAAGCTTTCTTT
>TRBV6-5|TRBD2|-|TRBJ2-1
CASSYWLAGDDEQFF
TGTGCCAGCAGTTACTGGCTAGCGGGGGACGATGAGCAGTTCTTC
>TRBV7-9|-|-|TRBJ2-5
CASSSETGWETQYF
TGTGCCAGCAGCTCCGAAACAGGGTGGGAGACCCAGTACTTC
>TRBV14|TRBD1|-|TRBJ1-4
CASSQTGGIEKLFF
TGTGCCAGCAGCCAAACAGGGGGCATTGAAAAACTGTTTTTT
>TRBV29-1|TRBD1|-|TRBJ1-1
CSVRDSEAFF
TGCAGCGTTCGGGACAGTGAAGCTTTCTTT
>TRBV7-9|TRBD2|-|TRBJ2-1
CASSLSLLGRGGTYNEQFF
TGTGCCAGCAGCTTATCATTGCTCGGGCGGGGGGGAACCTACAATGAGCAGTTCTTC
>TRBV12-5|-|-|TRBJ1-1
CASGLPGTEAFF
TGTGCTAGTGGTTTGCCCGGCACTGAAGCTTTCTTT
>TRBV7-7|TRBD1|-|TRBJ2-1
CASSFSLDRDNEQFF
TGTGCCAGCAGCTTTAGCCTCGACAGGGACAATGAGCAGTTCTTC
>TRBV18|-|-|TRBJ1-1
CASSPPGNTEAFF
TGTGCCAGCTCACCGCCGGGGAACACTGAAGCTTTCTTT
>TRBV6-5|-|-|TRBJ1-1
CASSYWRNTEAFF
TGTGCCAGCAGTTATTGGAGGAACACTGAAGCTTTCTTT
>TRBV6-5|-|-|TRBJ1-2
CASSYGSGAAFGYTF
TGTGCCAGCAGTTACGGGTCAGGGGCGGCCTTCGGCTACACCTTC
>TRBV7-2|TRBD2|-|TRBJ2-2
CASSGLAGVLTGELFF
TGTGCCAGCAGCGGACTAGCGGGGGTCTTGACCGGGGAGCTGTTTTTT
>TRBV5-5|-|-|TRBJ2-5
CASSFLGRIQETQYF
TGTGCCAGCAGCTTTCTTGGGCGCATCCAAGAGACCCAGTACTTC
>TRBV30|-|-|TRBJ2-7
CAWSPTPYEQYF
TGTGCCTGGAGCCCGACACCCTACGAGCAGTACTTC
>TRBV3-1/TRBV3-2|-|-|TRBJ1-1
CASSQDPGQNTEAFF
TGTGCCAGCAGCCAAGATCCGGGACAAAACACTGAAGCTTTCTTT
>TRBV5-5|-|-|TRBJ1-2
CASSFGGGYGYTF
TGTGCCAGCAGCTTCGGGGGAGGCTATGGCTACACCTTC
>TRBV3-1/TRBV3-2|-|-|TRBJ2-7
CASSQEGTIREQYF
TGTGCCAGCAGCCAAGAAGGGACAATTCGCGAGCAGTACTTC
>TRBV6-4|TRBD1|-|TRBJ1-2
CASSIDRGGNGYTF
TGTGCCAGCAGTATTGACAGGGGGGGCAATGGCTACACCTTC
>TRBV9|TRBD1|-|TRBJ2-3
CASSSEGAGDTQYF
TGTGCCAGCAGCTCTGAGGGGGCCGGAGATACGCAGTATTTT
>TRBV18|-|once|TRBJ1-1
CASSPTLTGFVNTEAFF
TGTGCCAGCTCACCAACGTTGACAGGATTTGTGAACACTGAAGCTTTCTTT
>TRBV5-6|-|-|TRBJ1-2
CASSLVGQNYGYTF
TGTGCCAGCAGCTTGGTAGGACAGAACTATGGCTACACCTTC
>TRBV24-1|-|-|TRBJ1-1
CATREKGGTEAFF
TGTGCCACCAGGGAGAAGGGGGGGACTGAAGCTTTCTTT
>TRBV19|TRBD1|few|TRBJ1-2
CASSNRGASNYGYTF
TGTGCCAGTAGTAACAGGGGTGCCTCTAACTATGGCTACACCTTC
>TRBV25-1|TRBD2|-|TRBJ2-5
CASRRGAKETQYF
TGTGCCAGCAGGCGGGGGGCTAAAGAGACCCAGTACTTC
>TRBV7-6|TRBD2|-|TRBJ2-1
CASSPGLAGYGEQFF
TGTGCCAGCAGCCCAGGACTAGCGGGGTATGGGGAGCAGTTCTTC
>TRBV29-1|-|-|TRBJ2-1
CSVEGRVTANEQFF
TGCAGCGTTGAAGGCAGGGTAACGGCAAATGAGCAGTTCTTC
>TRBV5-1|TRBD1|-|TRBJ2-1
CASSLAPRDRGINEQFF
TGCGCCAGCAGCTTGGCCCCACGGGACAGGGGAATTAATGAGCAGTTCTTC
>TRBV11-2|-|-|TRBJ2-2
CASTSVGGRAGELFF
TGTGCCAGCACCTCCGTAGGAGGGAGAGCCGGGGAGCTGTTTTTT
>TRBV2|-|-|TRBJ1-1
CASSEDRTEAFF
TGTGCCAGCAGTGAAGACAGGACTGAAGCTTTCTTT
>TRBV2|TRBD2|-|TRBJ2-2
CASSRTSGESGELFF
TGTGCCAGCAGTAGGACTAGCGGGGAATCCGGGGAGCTGTTTTTT
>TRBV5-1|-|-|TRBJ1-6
CASTPEGSYNSPLHF
TGCGCCAGCACTCCGGAGGGGTCCTATAATTCACCCCTCCACTTT
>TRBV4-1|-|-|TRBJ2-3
CASSQQLVGGDTQYF
TGCGCCAGCAGCCAACAACTAGTGGGGGGAGATACGCAGTATTTT
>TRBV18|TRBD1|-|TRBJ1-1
CASSPRDSGVAFF
TGTGCCAGCTCACCCCGGGACAGTGGGGTGGCTTTCTTT
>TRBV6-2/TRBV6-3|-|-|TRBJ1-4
CASSYSRKTDPANEKLFF
TGTGCCAGCAGTTACTCGAGAAAAACAGACCCCGCTAATGAAAAACTGTTTTTT
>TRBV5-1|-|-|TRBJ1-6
CASSSPGSNSPLHF
TGCGCCAGCAGCTCGCCAGGAAGTAATTCACCCCTCCACTTT
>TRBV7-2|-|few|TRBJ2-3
CASSSYLQTQYF
TGTGCCAGCAGCTCCTATCTACAGACGCAGTATTTT
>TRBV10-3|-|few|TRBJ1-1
CAISEPKTRQPEAFF
TGTGCCATCAGTGAGCCCAAAACGCGACAGCCCGAAGCTTTCTTT
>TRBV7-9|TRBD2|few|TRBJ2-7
CASSLGGLAGDIGEQYF
TGTGCCAGCAGCTTAGGGGGACTAGCGGGGGACATCGGCGAGCAGTACTTC
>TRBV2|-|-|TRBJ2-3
CASRAADTQYF
TGTGCCAGCAGGGCAGCAGATACGCAGTATTTT
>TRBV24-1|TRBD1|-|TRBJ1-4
CATSDFPRTGAAEKLFF
TGTGCCACCAGTGATTTCCCCCGGACAGGGGCGGCGGAAAAACTGTTTTTT
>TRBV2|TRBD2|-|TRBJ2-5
CASSEVGGETQYF
TGTGCCAGCAGTGAAGTGGGGGGGGAGACCCAGTACTTC
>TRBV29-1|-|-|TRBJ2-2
CSVDPQATGELFF
TGCAGCGTTGACCCCCAGGCGACCGGGGAGCTGTTTTTT
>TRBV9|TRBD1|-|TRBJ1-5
CASSGIRSGGASNQPQHF
TGTGCCAGCAGCGGAATTCGTTCAGGGGGCGCGAGCAATCAGCCCCAGCATTTT
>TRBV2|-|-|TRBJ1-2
CASRSEANGYTF
TGTGCCAGCAGGTCGGAGGCCAATGGCTACACCTTC
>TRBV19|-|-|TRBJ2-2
CASSRTDASGELFF
TGTGCCAGTAGTAGGACAGATGCCTCCGGGGAGCTGTTTTTT
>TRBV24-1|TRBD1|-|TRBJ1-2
CATSDSDRGPSNYGYTF
TGTGCCACCAGTGATTCGGACAGGGGACCCTCTAACTATGGCTACACCTTC
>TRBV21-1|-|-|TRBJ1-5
CASSKWAGLPQPQHF
TGTGCCAGCAGCAAATGGGCAGGGCTCCCTCAGCCCCAGCATTTT
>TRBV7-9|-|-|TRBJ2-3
CASSLPPDTQYF
TGTGCCAGCAGCCTCCCCCCAGATACGCAGTATTTT
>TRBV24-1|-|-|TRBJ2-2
CATLSLNTGELFF
TGTGCCACCTTATCCCTAAACACCGGGGAGCTGTTTTTT
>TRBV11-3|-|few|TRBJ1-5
CASSLSTYSNQPQHF
TGTGCCAGCAGCTTGAGCACTTATAGCAATCAGCCCCAGCATTTT
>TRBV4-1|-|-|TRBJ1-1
CASSPGRGITEAFF
TGCGCCAGCAGCCCGGGCAGGGGTATAACTGAAGCTTTCTTT
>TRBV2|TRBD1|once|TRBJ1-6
CASSENRGTYSPLHF
TGTGCCAGCAGTGAAAACAGGGGTACTTATTCACCCCTCCACTTT